The clone carrying this T cell receptor (beta chain) was counted a few times. What it recognizes is unknown. This sample was included in a study of T-cell memory formation after mild COVID-19. TCRdb reanalysed the 5' RACE reads using MiXCR and keeps one entry per CDR3 protein. Here the sample spans approximately 390,000 distinct CDR3 sequences, more than 15% being singletons. Findings of the study overall: Later expanders leaned CD4+, whereas clones that contracted between day 15 and 85 were balanced CD4/CD8.

The CDR3 covers 13 residues. The V gene's germline CDR1 is SEHNR and CDR2 FQNEAQ (reference sequence). V dropped 2 bases and J dropped 6 bases, with 9 bases sitting between them. Sequenced: PBMCs or a T cell subset sorted from them (not recorded which). The clonotype comes from a young man who had mild COVID-19 (a few samples of this study predate the infection). Cell type and time point are not known. The rearrangement uses TRBV7-9 and TRBJ2-3, with unresolved D. Here the CDR3 DNA reads TGTGCCAGCAGCTTACACGGTGCGGATACGCAGTATTTT. It specifies CASSLHGADTQYF.